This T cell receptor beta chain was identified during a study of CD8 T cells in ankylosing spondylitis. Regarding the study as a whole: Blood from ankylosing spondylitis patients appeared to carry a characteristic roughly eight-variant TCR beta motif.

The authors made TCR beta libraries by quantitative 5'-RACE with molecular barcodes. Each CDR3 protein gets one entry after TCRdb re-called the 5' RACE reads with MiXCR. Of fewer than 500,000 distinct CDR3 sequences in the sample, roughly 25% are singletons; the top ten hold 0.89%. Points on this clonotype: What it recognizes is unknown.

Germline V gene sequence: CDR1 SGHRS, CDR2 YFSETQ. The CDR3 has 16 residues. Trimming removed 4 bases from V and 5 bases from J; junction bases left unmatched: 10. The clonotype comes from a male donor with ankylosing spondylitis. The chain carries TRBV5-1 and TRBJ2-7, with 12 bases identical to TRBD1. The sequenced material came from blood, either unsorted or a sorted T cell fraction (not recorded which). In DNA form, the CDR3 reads TGCGCCAGCAGCCCCTTTCCGGGACAGGGGGCCGACGAGCAGTACTTC. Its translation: CASSPFPGQGADEQYF.